Listed here are 30 T cell receptor beta chains from one sample, sequenced in a study of T cells in Graves' hyperthyroidism and ophthalmopathy. TCR beta CDR3 regions were amplified from RNA. During a first-round RT-PCR of the TCR CDR3, the HTBI primer set was used. TCRdb independently ran MiXCR on the multiplex PCR reads; one entry per CDR3 protein. The sample has about 690,000 distinct CDR3 sequences, 17% seen once. The specimen sequenced was blood. The receptor source for this set is a man in his forties or fifties with Graves' hyperthyroidism.

This clonotype occurred a few times. V is TRBV15 and J is TRBJ2-1; perhaps TRBD1 as D (5 bases). This CDR3 is 16 amino acids long. Between the trimmed V and J ends, which lost 5 bases and 3 bases, there was a span of 17 bases. Germline lookup yields CDR1 LNHNV and CDR2 YYDKDF (reference sequence). CDR3 region: CATSVSGLRVYNEQFF. CDR3 DNA: TGTGCCACCAGCGTGTCAGGGTTAAGGGTCTACAATGAGCAGTTCTTC.

In this sample, this clonotype turned up many times. The rearrangement links TRBV30 to TRBJ1-2; 8 nucleotides align to TRBD1. The CDR3 totals 15 residues. Germline V gene sequence: CDR1 GTSNPN, CDR2 SVGIG (reference sequence). Losses at the gene ends were 0 bases for V and 4 bases for J; bases not matched to a gene: 7. CDR3 sequence: CAWSVLSGGIYGYTF. CDR3 nucleotides: TGTGCCTGGAGTGTACTCTCAGGGGGCATCTATGGCTACACCTTC.

As DNA, the CDR3 is TGCAGTGCTGAGACAGCCTCCTACGAGCAGTACTTC. It codes for CSAETASYEQYF. The chain has TRBV20-1 and TRBJ2-7; D possibly corresponds to TRBD1 (5 bases). V lost 5 bases, J lost 0 bases, and 8 bases lay in between. Germline V gene sequence: CDR1 DFQATT, CDR2 SNEGSKA (reference sequence). The CDR3 has 12 amino acids.

This clonotype was recorded at least ten times. The chain recombines TRBV27 with TRBJ2-5, with TRBD2 matching 7 bases. Germline assignment: CDR1 MNHEY and CDR2 SMNVEV (reference sequence). CDR3 length equals 13 residues. Losses at the gene ends were 9 bases for V and 3 bases for J; bases not matched to a gene: 7. The CDR3: CASARAGEETQYF. The CDR3 region has the DNA TGTGCCAGTGCAAGGGCGGGAGAAGAGACCCAGTACTTC.

This rearrangement joins TRBV6-1 to TRBJ2-7, with TRBD1 matching 8 bases. The V segment lost 7 bases and the J segment 3 bases; nucleotides outside the gene matches: 5. Germline V gene sequence: CDR1 MNHNS, CDR2 SASEGT. The CDR3 sequence is 13 residues long. CDR3 protein: CASNGQGGYEQYF. Written as DNA, the CDR3 is TGTGCCAGCAATGGACAGGGTGGCTACGAGCAGTACTTC.

Only a few counts were recorded for this clonotype. The chain joins TRBV19 to TRBJ1-6; D ambiguous. The germline CDR1 and CDR2 sequences are LNHDA and SQIVND (reference sequence). The V end was cut by 7 bases, the J end by 8 bases, with 18 bases between. CDR3 size: 15 residues. This CDR3 is CASTSAWRSDSPLHF. The CDR3 DNA reads as TGTGCCAGTACCTCTGCGTGGAGAAGTGATTCACCCCTCCACTTT.

This clonotype was found a few times. The chain uses TRBV30 and TRBJ2-7; 8 positions match TRBD1. The ends lost 2 bases at V and 4 bases at J; junction bases unmatched: 10. This CDR3 region has 15 residues. From germline, CDR1 is GTSNPN and CDR2 SVGIG (reference sequence). CDR3 sequence reads: CAWSPKGQGLYEQYF. DNA for the CDR3: TGTGCCTGGAGTCCTAAAGGACAGGGTCTATACGAGCAGTACTTC.

The chain employs TRBV9 and TRBJ2-6, with D perhaps matching TRBD1 (5 bases). This CDR3 region has 16 residues. The germline V and J ends were trimmed by 0 bases and 0 bases, with 7 bases remaining between them. Looked up from germline, CDR1 is SGDLS and CDR2 is YYNGEE. The CDR3 DNA follows: TGTGCCAGCAGCGTAGGGGGCGGCTCTGGGGCCAACGTCCTGACTTTC. Protein sequence: CASSVGGGSGANVLTF.

The chain uses TRBV19 and TRBJ2-1, with 13 bases identical to TRBD2. With 6 bases clipped from V and 8 bases from J, the junction kept 10 bases outside the gene matches. Germline V CDR1 and CDR2: LNHDA, SQIVND (reference sequence). CDR3 length equals 16 residues. The CDR3 reads CASSDPGLAGFYEQFF. The CDR3 DNA sequence: TGTGCCAGTAGCGACCCGGGACTAGCGGGATTCTATGAGCAGTTCTTC.

This clonotype was seen just once. The V call is TRBV28, the J call TRBJ2-3; no definite D call. V was trimmed by 6 bases and J by 2 bases, leaving 9 bases between them. Germline CDR1 is MDHEN and CDR2 is SYDVKM. The CDR3 runs to 13 residues. The CDR3 DNA follows: TGTGCCAGCAGGAACCAGCCCACAGATACGCAGTATTTT. Amino acid sequence: CASRNQPTDTQYF.

This clonotype has a count of ten or more. The CDR3 DNA sequence: TGTGCCAGCAGTTTATGGCTAGCGGGATCCGAGCAGTACTTC. Protein product: CASSLWLAGSEQYF. The rearrangement joins TRBV27 to TRBJ2-7; 9 bases match TRBD2. The CDR3 totals 14 residues. Trimming took 1 base from V and 6 from J; bases not matched to a gene: 4. CDR1 is MNHEY and CDR2 is SMNVEV in the germline V gene (reference sequence).

The chain uses TRBV20-1 and TRBJ1-1; weak D call: TRBD1 (6 bases). The V gene lost 0 bases and the J gene lost 0 bases, with 11 bases spanning the gap. Germline CDR1 reads DFQATT; CDR2 reads SNEGSKA (reference sequence). There are 15 residues in the CDR3. The CDR3 spells CSARDGGHLNTEAFF. As DNA, the CDR3 is TGCAGTGCTAGAGATGGGGGACACCTGAACACTGAAGCTTTCTTT.

Ten or more counts support this clonotype. The chain carries TRBV28 and TRBJ1-4; possible D gene TRBD1, 5 bases. Germline loops: CDR1 MDHEN, CDR2 SYDVKM. This CDR3 region has 15 residues. Trimming shortened V by 8 bases and J by 5 bases, and 18 bases separated the two germline ends. The CDR3 nucleotides are TGTGCCAGCCGGGCGCGGGGCGCAGGGAATGAAAAACTGTTTTTT. Encoded protein: CASRARGAGNEKLFF.

This clonotype was picked up many times. This chain uses TRBV28 with TRBJ2-7; TRBD2 matches at 8 bases. CDR3 length: 15 amino acids. From germline, CDR1 is MDHEN and CDR2 SYDVKM. J lost 2 bases, V lost 6 bases, and 9 bases had no gene match. The CDR3 DNA is TGTGCCAGCAGCCAAAGCGGGAGCCCGACCTACGAGCAGTACTTC. This sequence encodes CASSQSGSPTYEQYF.

This clonotype was observed a handful of times. The chain is built from TRBV27 and TRBJ1-5; D is possibly TRBD1 (6 bases). From germline, CDR1 is MNHEY and CDR2 SMNVEV (reference sequence). The CDR3 contains 13 residues. Trimming took off 6 bases at V and 8 bases at J, with 14 bases between the two ends. The CDR3 sequence is CASRPTGIEPQHF. Here the CDR3 DNA reads TGTGCCAGCAGACCGACAGGCATAGAGCCCCAGCATTTT.

This clonotype showed up just a few times. The chain couples TRBV5-1 to TRBJ2-5; 7 bases agree with TRBD2. This CDR3 is 15 amino acids long. The germline V gene has CDR1 SGHRS and CDR2 YFSETQ. J gave up 3 bases and V 6 bases, and 11 bases lay outside the gene matches. The CDR3 is CASTPGPLAEETQYF. CDR3 bases: TGCGCCAGCACCCCGGGGCCCCTAGCGGAAGAGACCCAGTACTTC.

The V and J genes are TRBV20-1 and TRBJ2-5, with D possibly called TRBD1 or TRBD2 (5 bases each). Between the trimmed V and J ends, which lost 5 bases and 6 bases, there was a span of 22 bases. The V gene's germline CDR1 is DFQATT and CDR2 SNEGSKA (reference sequence). The CDR3 runs to 15 residues. CDR3 DNA: TGCAGTGCTGCCACGACTCCGGGGCCGGGACAGACCCAGTACTTC. Amino acid sequence: CSAATTPGPGQTQYF.

Many counts were recorded for this clonotype. The chain carries TRBV27 and TRBJ2-3, with D perhaps matching TRBD2 (6 bases). The CDR3 consists of 15 residues. The germline CDR1 and CDR2 sequences are MNHEY and SMNVEV (reference sequence). V gave up 0 bases and J gave up 4 bases, with 11 bases separating them. DNA for the CDR3: TGTGCCAGCAGTTTATCGGGGGGTGGCGCAGATACGCAGTATTTT. This translates into CASSLSGGGADTQYF.

This chain links TRBV20-1 with TRBJ2-2; no definite D call. CDR1 and CDR2 (germline): DFQATT, SNEGSKA (reference sequence). The CDR3 runs to 12 residues. The V gene lost 2 bases and the J gene lost 3 bases, with 4 bases spanning the gap. The CDR3 sequence is CSARQDTGELFF. The CDR3 nucleotides read TGCAGTGCTAGACAGGACACCGGGGAGCTGTTTTTT.

The gene calls are TRBV19 and TRBJ2-7, with D unresolved. Trimming left V 2 bases short and J 1 base short, with 9 bases between. The CDR3 consists of 14 residues. Germline values: CDR1 LNHDA, CDR2 SQIVND (reference sequence). CDR3 DNA sequence: TGTGCCAGTAGTATATCCCCGGAGTCCTACGAGCAGTACTTC. It specifies CASSISPESYEQYF.

The chain recombines TRBV2 with TRBJ2-1; TRBD1 aligns across 10 bases. V lost 6 bases and J lost 6; bases outside the gene matches: 8. This CDR3 has 15 amino acids. CDR1 is SNHLY and CDR2 is FYNNEI in the germline V gene. Here the CDR3 reads CASSLPDRGSNEQFF. The CDR3 DNA reads TGTGCCAGCAGCCTGCCGGACAGGGGGAGCAATGAGCAGTTCTTC. Full variable domain (missing parts from reference TRBV2 and TRBJ2-1): EPEVTQTPSHQVTQMGQEVILRCVPISNHLYFYWYRQILGQKVEFLVSFYNNEISEKSEIFDDQFSVERPDGSNFTLKIRSTKLEDSAMYFCASSLPDRGSNEQFFGPGTRLTVL.

The V and J genes are TRBV20-1 and TRBJ2-5, with 9 nucleotides matching TRBD2. The CDR3 is 15 residues long. Trimming at V came to 0 bases and at J to 7 bases, leaving 9 bases not matched to a gene. The germline CDR1 and CDR2 sequences are DFQATT and SNEGSKA (reference sequence). The CDR3 coding sequence is TGCAGTGCTAGAGATTTTGCGGGAGGGCCTGGGACCCAGTACTTC. Translated, it gives CSARDFAGGPGTQYF.

This clonotype was observed a few times. The chain couples TRBV27 to TRBJ1-2; tentatively, D is TRBD1 (5 bases). Germline lookup yields CDR1 MNHEY and CDR2 SMNVEV (reference sequence). V dropped 5 bases and J dropped 4 bases, with 14 bases sitting between them. The CDR3 spans 14 residues. CDR3 loop: CASSTFAGGYGYTF. In DNA form, the CDR3 reads TGTGCCAGCAGTACCTTCGCTGGGGGCTATGGCTACACCTTC.

This clonotype was detected a few times. The chain joins TRBV28 to TRBJ1-2; no firm D call. With 6 bases removed from V and 4 bases from J, the gap between germline ends came to 12 bases. This CDR3 comprises 13 residues. CDR1 is MDHEN and CDR2 is SYDVKM in the germline V gene. The CDR3 reads CASRSAWVYGYTF. The DNA for the CDR3 is TGTGCCAGCAGGTCGGCGTGGGTCTATGGCTACACCTTC.

This clonotype was counted ten times or more. This chain links TRBV29-1 with TRBJ2-5, with D unresolved. Germline lookup yields CDR1 SQVTM and CDR2 ANQGSEA. V lost 1 base, J lost 4 bases, and 10 bases lay in between. This CDR3 contains 13 residues. In nucleotides, the CDR3 is TGCAGCGTTGAAGGCGGTTGGTCAGAGACCCAGTACTTC. It codes for CSVEGGWSETQYF.

CDR3 sequence reads: CASSQGTGTSYEQYF. CDR3 DNA: TGCGCCAGCAGCCAGGGGACAGGTACTTCCTACGAGCAGTACTTC. This sequence joins TRBV4-3 and TRBJ2-7, with 8 nucleotides matching TRBD1. J was trimmed by 1 base and V by 3 bases; bases with no gene match: 5. The CDR3 totals 15 residues. Germline V CDR1 and CDR2: LGHNA, YSLEER.

This clonotype was detected many times. A much larger clone is a single base away; this may be a read error. The chain employs TRBV12-5 and TRBJ1-1, with D unclear. The CDR3 length is 11 residues. Between the trimmed V and J ends, which lost 8 bases and 4 bases, there was a span of 8 bases. Looked up from germline, CDR1 is LGHNT and CDR2 is FRNRAP. In DNA form, the CDR3 reads TGTGCTAGTTGTGGAGGCACTGAAGCTTTCTTT. Translated: CASCGGTEAFF.

This clonotype was seen repeatedly, ten times or more. The V call is TRBV9, the J call TRBJ2-5; TRBD2 aligns across 7 bases. V gave up 4 bases and J gave up 4 bases; unmatched junction bases: 7. This CDR3 contains 14 residues. From germline, CDR1 is SGDLS and CDR2 YYNGEE. The CDR3 protein is CASSPRGGLETQYF. The CDR3 DNA is TGTGCCAGCAGCCCTCGGGGAGGGCTAGAGACCCAGTACTTC.

This clonotype has a handful of counts. The V gene is TRBV5-4, the J gene TRBJ1-1; D gene unclear. CDR3 length: 15 residues. Germline V CDR1 and CDR2: SGHNT, YYREEE (reference sequence). Trimming removed 0 bases at V and 1 base at J, with 10 bases between. Written as DNA, the CDR3 is TGTGCCAGCAGCTTGGATATAAATCCGAACACTGAAGCTTTCTTT. Its protein is CASSLDINPNTEAFF.

This clonotype has just a few counts. V usage is TRBV30 and J usage is TRBJ2-7; 9 nucleotides align to TRBD2. The CDR3 runs to 13 residues. V shed 4 bases and J 3 bases; nucleotides not matched to a gene: 4. The germline CDR1 and CDR2 sequences are GTSNPN and SVGIG (reference sequence). The chain's CDR3 is CAWTSGINYEQYF. DNA for the CDR3: TGTGCCTGGACTAGCGGGATTAACTACGAGCAGTACTTC. Full variable domain (missing parts from reference TRBV30 and TRBJ2-7): SQTIHQWPATLVQPVGSPLSLECTVEGTSNPNLYWYRQAAGRGLQLLFYSVGIGQISSEVPQNLSASRPQDRQFILSSKKLLLSDSGFYLCAWTSGINYEQYFGPGTRLTVT.